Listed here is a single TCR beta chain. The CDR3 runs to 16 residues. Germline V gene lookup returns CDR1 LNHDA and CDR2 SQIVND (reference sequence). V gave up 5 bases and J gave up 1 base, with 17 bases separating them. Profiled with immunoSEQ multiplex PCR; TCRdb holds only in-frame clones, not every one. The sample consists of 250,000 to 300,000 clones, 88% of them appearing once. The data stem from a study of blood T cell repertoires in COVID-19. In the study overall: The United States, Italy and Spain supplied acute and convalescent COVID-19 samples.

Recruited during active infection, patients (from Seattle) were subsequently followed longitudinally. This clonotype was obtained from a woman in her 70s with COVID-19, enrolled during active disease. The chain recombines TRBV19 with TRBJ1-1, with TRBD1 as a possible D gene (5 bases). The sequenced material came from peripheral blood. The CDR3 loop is CASSAPLGRPNTEAFF. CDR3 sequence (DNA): TGTGCCAGTAGTGCCCCCCTGGGGCGGCCGAACACTGAAGCTTTCTTT.